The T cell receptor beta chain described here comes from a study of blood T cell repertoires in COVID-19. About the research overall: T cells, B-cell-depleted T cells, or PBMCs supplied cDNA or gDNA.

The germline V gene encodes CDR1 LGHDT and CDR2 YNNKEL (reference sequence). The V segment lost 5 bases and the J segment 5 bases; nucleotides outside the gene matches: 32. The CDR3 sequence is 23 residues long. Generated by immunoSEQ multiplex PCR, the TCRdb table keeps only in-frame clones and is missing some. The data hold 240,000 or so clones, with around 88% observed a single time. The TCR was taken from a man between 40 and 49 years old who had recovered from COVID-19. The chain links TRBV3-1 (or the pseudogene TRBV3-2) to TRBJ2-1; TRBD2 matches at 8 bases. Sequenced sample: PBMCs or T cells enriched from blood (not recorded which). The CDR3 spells CASSAFMGKLAGHGEGRHNEQFF. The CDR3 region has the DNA TGTGCCAGCAGCGCGTTCATGGGAAAGTTAGCGGGACATGGAGAAGGTAGACACAATGAGCAGTTCTTC.